The subject of this entry is one T cell receptor beta chain. Its antigen is as yet unknown. A single base separates this from a much larger clone, so it may be a read error. V lost 6 bases, J lost 6 bases, and 15 bases lay in between. The CDR3 runs to 13 residues. Every sample gave at least 5 micrograms of total RNA when it was extracted. The data were taken from a study of blood T cells in healthy people across ages. General observations from the study: Observed TCR beta diversity per million T cells went down as age went up. This fall followed a roughly linear course with age.

Then a second PCR, running roughly 7 to 11 cycles, was carried out with a sample-barcoded 5' primer and a J-beta primer mix. TCRdb reprocessed the 5' RACE reads via MiXCR and lists one record per CDR3 protein. The data contain roughly 800,000 distinct CDR3 sequences, roughly 50% of them singletons. The sequencing sample was made of blood. This clonotype was obtained from a man aged 30 to 39 in good health. The chain carries TRBV12-3 or TRBV12-4 and TRBJ2-7, with D perhaps matching TRBD1 (5 bases). CDR3 in DNA: TGTGCCAGCAGGACCCGGCAGGGTAGCGAGCAGTACTTC. It is translated as CASRTRQGSEQYF.